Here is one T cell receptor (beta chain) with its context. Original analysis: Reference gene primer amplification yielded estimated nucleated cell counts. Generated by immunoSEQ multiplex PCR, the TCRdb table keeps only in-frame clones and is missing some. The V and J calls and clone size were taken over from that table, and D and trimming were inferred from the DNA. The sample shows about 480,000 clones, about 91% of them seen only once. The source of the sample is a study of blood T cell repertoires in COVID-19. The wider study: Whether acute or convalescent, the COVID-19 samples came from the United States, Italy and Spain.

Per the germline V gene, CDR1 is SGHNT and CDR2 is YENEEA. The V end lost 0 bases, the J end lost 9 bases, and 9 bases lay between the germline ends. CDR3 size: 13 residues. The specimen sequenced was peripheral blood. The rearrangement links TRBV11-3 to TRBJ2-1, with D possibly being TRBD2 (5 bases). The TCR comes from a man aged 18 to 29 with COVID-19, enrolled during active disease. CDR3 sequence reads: CASSLDPRGEQFF. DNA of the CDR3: TGTGCCAGCAGCTTAGATCCCCGGGGTGAGCAGTTCTTC.